One and the same sample provided the 23 T cell receptor beta chains below, sequenced in a study of T-cell reconstitution after alpha-beta-depleted transplantation in children. A library of TCRbeta sequences, prepared with unique molecular identifiers, was generated. TCRdb ran MiXCR on the PCR reads and lists one entry per CDR3 protein. The sample includes around 300,000 distinct CDR3 sequences, 11% of them seen just once. Here the sequenced sample was peripheral blood, taken 180 days after TCRalphabeta/CD19-depleted stem cell transplant. Receptors originate from a male patient aged 2-9 years who had a stem cell transplant for chronic granulomatous disease, so the T cells may come from the graft donor.

At least ten counts were recorded for this clonotype. The chain recombines TRBV12-3 or TRBV12-4 with TRBJ1-2; D is perhaps TRBD1 (5 bases). The CDR3 runs to 14 residues. Trimming cost V 2 bases and J 4 bases, with 11 bases left between them. The CDR3: CASSLYGAAYGYTF. In DNA form, the CDR3 reads TGTGCCAGCAGTTTATACGGGGCAGCCTATGGCTACACCTTC.

The rearrangement joins TRBV13 to TRBJ2-5; tentative D call: TRBD2 (6 bases). CDR1 PRHDT and CDR2 FYEKMQ come from the germline V gene (reference sequence). The CDR3 covers 16 residues. Trimming stripped 4 bases from V and 5 bases from J, with 20 bases between. This chain's CDR3 is CASSSWRDSALETQYF. CDR3 DNA sequence: TGTGCCAGCAGCTCCTGGAGGGATTCAGCTTTGGAGACCCAGTACTTC.

In this sample, this clonotype turned up many times. The gene calls are TRBV21-1 and TRBJ2-7. TRBV21-1 counts as a pseudogene. This CDR3 region has 12 residues. The CDR3 region is CASSKEAREQYF. In nucleotides, the CDR3 is TGTGCCAGCAGCAAAGAAGCTCGCGAGCAGTACTTC.

V is TRBV11-2 and J is TRBJ1-2; D is perhaps TRBD1 (6 bases). This CDR3 has 13 residues. CDR1 is SGHAT, CDR2 FQNNGV, per germline. Trimming left V 11 bases short and J 2 bases short, with 15 bases between. In DNA, the CDR3 is TGTGCCGCCAGAGAGGGGGGAAACTATGGCTACACCTTC. This gives the protein CAAREGGNYGYTF.

This clonotype was observed many times. V gene TRBV5-6 combines with J gene TRBJ2-3, with D possibly being TRBD2 (6 bases). Trimming cost V 3 bases and J 9 bases, with 20 bases left between them. Germline V gene data show CDR1 as SGHDT and CDR2 as YYEEEE. The CDR3 covers 15 residues. CDR3: CASSWDTGLSLTQYF. The CDR3 DNA is TGTGCCAGCAGCTGGGATACGGGACTGTCCTTAACGCAGTATTTT.

This clonotype was counted a few times. The chain recombines TRBV5-1 with TRBJ2-1; 10 bases match TRBD2. Germline-derived CDR1 and CDR2 are SGHRS and YFSETQ. V lost 2 bases, J lost 8 bases, and 7 bases stayed unmatched. The CDR3 runs to 15 residues. The CDR3 DNA reads as TGCGCCAGCAGCTTTTGGCTAGCGGGAGCTGATGAGCAGTTCTTC. Protein: CASSFWLAGADEQFF.

Concerning this clonotype: A single base separates this from a much larger clone, so it may be a read error. This rearrangement joins TRBV28 to TRBJ2-3; maybe TRBD2 (5 bases). CDR3 length equals 17 residues. Germline CDR1 reads MDHEN; CDR2 reads SYDVKM. The CDR3 spells CASRVTQRRRVTDTQCF. For the CDR3, the DNA is TGTGCCAGCAGAGTGACTCAGCGGAGACGGGTCACAGATACGCAGTGTTTT.

Ten or more counts support this clonotype. This chain links TRBV6-1 with TRBJ2-1; TRBD2 aligns across 7 bases. Germline CDR1 is MNHNS and CDR2 is SASEGT. The ends lost 7 bases at V and 1 base at J; junction bases unmatched: 10. This CDR3 spans 16 amino acids. In nucleotides, the CDR3 is TGTGCCAGCACTCTTCGCACGGGGGGATCCTACAATGAGCAGTTCTTC. Translating it yields CASTLRTGGSYNEQFF.

This clonotype showed up many times. The chain is built from TRBV4-3 and TRBJ2-5; no clear D. This CDR3 is 11 amino acids long. Trimming left V 8 bases short and J 1 base short, with 5 bases between. CDR1 is LGHNA and CDR2 is YSLEER in the germline V gene. The CDR3 is CASLGQETQYF. In DNA, the CDR3 is TGCGCCAGCCTGGGCCAAGAGACCCAGTACTTC.

This clonotype was counted ten times or more. The V gene is TRBV10-2, the J gene TRBJ1-1; TRBD1 agrees at 7 bases. This CDR3 contains 14 residues. Looked up from germline, CDR1 is WSHSY and CDR2 is SAAADI. V dropped 6 bases and J dropped 0; count of bases not matched to a gene: 4. The CDR3 here is CASRGGQLNTEAFF. CDR3 DNA: TGCGCCAGCAGGGGGGGACAGCTGAACACTGAAGCTTTCTTT.

Details on this clonotype: One end of the junction does not line up with germline, which may come from a read error. The chain recombines TRBV20-1 with TRBJ1-3; D is perhaps TRBD1 (6 bases). Germline CDR1 reads DFQATT; CDR2 reads SNEGSKA (reference sequence). The CDR3 totals 14 residues. DNA for the CDR3: TGCAGTGCTAGGATGGGGGGCTCTGAAAACACCTTATATTTT. Residues: CSARMGGSENTLYF.

At least ten counts were recorded for this clonotype. The CDR3 DNA sequence: TGTGCCAGCAGTCCCGAATGGGAGACCCAGTACTTC. It encodes CASSPEWETQYF. This chain connects TRBV12-3 or TRBV12-4 to TRBJ2-5; D not resolved. Trimming took 5 bases from V and 5 from J, leaving 9 bases between them. CDR3 size: 12 residues.

This clonotype was recorded at least ten times. This chain joins TRBV5-1 and TRBJ2-1; the D gene is possibly TRBD2 (5 bases). V lost 6 bases to trimming and J lost 1 base, with 11 bases between them. Germline V CDR1 and CDR2: SGHRS, YFSETQ. The CDR3 spans 14 residues. DNA for the CDR3: TGCGCCAGCAAGAGGGCAATTTCCTACAATGAGCAGTTCTTC. Translating it yields CASKRAISYNEQFF.

This clonotype was found many times. The chain links TRBV11-2 to TRBJ1-5; TRBD1 matches 9 bases. V trimming: 5 bases; J trimming: 5 bases; junction bases outside the gene matches: 19. The CDR3 covers 19 residues. CDR1 is SGHAT and CDR2 is FQNNGV in the germline V gene. The CDR3 spells CASSPAEDRGSEPYQPQHF. The CDR3 DNA follows: TGTGCCAGCAGCCCCGCGGAGGACAGGGGTTCTGAGCCTTATCAGCCCCAGCATTTT.

Turning to this clonotype: A much larger clone is a single base away; this may be a read error. Here the CDR3 omits its conserved ending phenylalanine or tryptophan, so a read error is the likely source. This chain connects TRBV20-1 to TRBJ2-1; TRBD1 matches at 9 bases. The ends lost 6 bases at V and 4 bases at J; junction bases unmatched: 10. This CDR3 comprises 15 residues. Germline assignment: CDR1 DFQATT and CDR2 SNEGSKA (reference sequence). In DNA, the CDR3 is TGCAGTGCGCGAACAGGACAGGGGCAATACAATGAGCAGTTCTAC. Its protein is CSARTGQGQYNEQFY.

This clonotype was found many times. The chain is built from TRBV7-9 and TRBJ2-1; the match to TRBD1 covers 7 bases. CDR1 and CDR2 from the germline V gene are SEHNR and FQNEAQ (reference sequence). The V and J ends lost 4 bases and 5 bases, in that order; junction bases with no gene match: 8. The CDR3 has 15 amino acids. The DNA of the CDR3 is TGTGCCAGCAGCTCCGTCGGGACAGAAGACAATGAGCAGTTCTTC. It codes for CASSSVGTEDNEQFF.

This clonotype was detected many times. The genes are TRBV7-3 and TRBJ2-3; 8 bases match TRBD2. Germline CDR1 SGHTA, CDR2 FQGTGA. The CDR3 is 17 amino acids. Unmatched junction bases numbered 10, after V lost 3 bases and J lost 2 bases. The CDR3 DNA reads TGTGCCAGCAGCTTTTGGCCCCAGCGGGGGCCCACAGATACGCAGTATTTT. It encodes CASSFWPQRGPTDTQYF. Using reference TRBV7-3 and TRBJ2-3 for the parts outside the CDR3, the full variable domain is GAGVSQTPSNKVTEKGKYVELRCDPISGHTALYWYRQSLGQGPEFLIYFQGTGAADDSGLPNDRFFAVRPEGSVSTLKIQRTERGDSAVYLCASSFWPQRGPTDTQYFGPGTRLTVL.

This clonotype has at least ten counts. The V call is TRBV29-1, the J call TRBJ2-7; 9 bases are a match to TRBD2. The CDR3 loop spans 13 amino acids. Germline V gene data show CDR1 as SQVTM and CDR2 as ANQGSEA. Trimming at V came to 6 bases and at J to 5 bases, leaving 8 bases not matched to a gene. The CDR3 is CSVVAGASDEQYF. CDR3 in DNA: TGCAGCGTAGTAGCGGGAGCTTCGGACGAGCAGTACTTC.

This clonotype was detected many times. CDR3 sequence reads: CASSANTRVETQYF. CDR3 nucleotides: TGTGCCAGCAGTGCTAACACTAGAGTAGAGACCCAGTACTTC. The rearrangement links TRBV28 to TRBJ2-5, with D perhaps matching TRBD2 (5 bases). Trimming shortened V by 5 bases and J by 4 bases, and 14 bases separated the two germline ends. CDR1 is MDHEN, CDR2 SYDVKM, per germline. The CDR3 totals 14 residues. Full variable domain (missing parts from reference TRBV28 and TRBJ2-5): DVKVTQSSRYLVKRTGEKVFLECVQDMDHENMFWYRQDPGLGLRLIYFSYDVKMKEKGDIPEGYSVSREKKERFSLILESASTNQTSMYLCASSANTRVETQYFGPGTRLLVL.

In its sample, this clonotype was seen many times. The chain employs TRBV12-3 or TRBV12-4 and TRBJ1-2; no clear D. V was cut by 5 bases and J by 6 bases, with 16 bases left in between. This CDR3 is built from 14 residues. CDR3 amino acids: CASSPPLADNGYTF. The CDR3, as DNA: TGTGCCAGCAGTCCCCCCCTGGCAGATAATGGCTACACCTTC.

V and J are TRBV6-1 and TRBJ2-3; D is ambiguous. This CDR3 is 14 amino acids long. The germline V and J ends were trimmed by 4 bases and 3 bases, with 11 bases remaining between them. The germline V gene has CDR1 MNHNS and CDR2 SASEGT. CDR3 in DNA: TGTGCCAGCAGTGGTGCGAAATTAACAGATACGCAGTATTTT. Residues: CASSGAKLTDTQYF.

In this sample, this clonotype turned up a few times. The rearrangement links TRBV6-5 to TRBJ2-1; 14 nucleotides align to TRBD2. With V trimmed by 0 bases and J by 6 bases, 10 bases remained unmatched. The CDR3 is 19 amino acids. CDR1 and CDR2 from the germline V gene are MNHEY and SVGAGI. The CDR3 nucleotides are TGTGCCAGCAGTTACTCGGGACTAGCGGGAGCACAACCCCTCAATGAGCAGTTCTTC. Protein: CASSYSGLAGAQPLNEQFF.

Ten or more counts support this clonotype. This chain connects TRBV5-1 to TRBJ2-7, with D perhaps matching TRBD1 (5 bases). Trimming pared 4 bases from V and 1 base from J, leaving 18 bases between. The length of the CDR3 is 16 residues. The germline V gene has CDR1 SGHRS and CDR2 YFSETQ. In DNA form, the CDR3 reads TGCGCCAGCAGCACAAACTTGGCAGGGATTTCCTACGAGCAGTACTTC. Encoded protein: CASSTNLAGISYEQYF.